This note documents a single T cell receptor beta chain sequence. Its specificity is unknown. Produced via immunoSEQ multiplex PCR; TCRdb's table is partial and in-frame only. Counted here are approximately 1.1 million clones, around 78% occurring once; the ten biggest clones make up approximately 0.5%. The data were taken from a study of shared clonotypes between healthy human individuals. Study context: Plates per donor: three CD4 naive, three CD4 memory, two CD8 naive, one CD8 memory.

With V trimmed by 7 bases and J by 7 bases, 3 bases remained unmatched. The germline V gene encodes CDR1 MDHEN and CDR2 SYDVKM. The CDR3 sequence is 13 residues long. General study findings and limits: Memory subsets generally showed lower estimated richness than naive subsets. Large depth notwithstanding, sorted-subset sequencing proved incomplete by rarefaction. In having few donors, the study represented limited genetic and exposure-history diversity.

The sequencing sample was made of memory CD4+ T cells from PBMCs. Subset noted: CD45RA-negative fraction. V gene TRBV28 combines with J gene TRBJ2-1, with 11 bases that match TRBD2. The receptor comes from a man aged 18 to 30 in good health. Some clones in this sample may be carry-over from other donors' samples. CDR3 residues: CASITSGRNEQFF. CDR3 nucleotides: TGTGCCAGCATAACTAGCGGGAGAAATGAGCAGTTCTTC.